The 11 T cell receptor beta chains below come from one sample, sequenced in a study of blood T cells in healthy people across ages. Primed by a sample-barcoded 5' primer and a J-beta primer mix, a second PCR proceeded for about 6 to 12 cycles. TCRdb processed the 5' RACE reads anew with MiXCR; each CDR3 protein has one entry. The sample lists 650,000 or so distinct CDR3 sequences, about 51% occurring once. Input material: blood. These receptors originate from a woman older than 75 in good health.

In its sample, this clonotype was seen many times. The V and J genes are TRBV29-1 and TRBJ2-7, with D unclear. The CDR3 has 12 amino acids. The germline gives CDR1 SQVTM, CDR2 ANQGSEA. Trimming took 3 bases from V and 2 from J, leaving 8 bases between them. The CDR3 region is CSVETSPYEQYF. DNA of the CDR3: TGCAGCGTTGAGACCTCACCCTACGAGCAGTACTTC.

This clonotype was seen more than once but under ten times. The chain uses TRBV5-1 and TRBJ2-7; 8 nucleotides align to TRBD1. With 2 bases clipped from V and 7 bases from J, the junction kept 11 bases outside the gene matches. From germline, CDR1 is SGHRS and CDR2 YFSETQ. There are 15 residues in the CDR3. CDR3 in DNA: TGCGCCAGCAGCTTATGGGCCTCAGGGGGCAATGAGCAGTACTTC. The encoded protein is CASSLWASGGNEQYF.

The chain has TRBV9 and TRBJ2-5; 10 nucleotides line up with TRBD1. V was clipped by 0 bases and J by 11 bases; unmatched bases: 10. The CDR3 has 15 residues. Germline loops: CDR1 SGDLS, CDR2 YYNGEE. Here the CDR3 DNA reads TGTGCCAGCAGCGTAGGGGGACAGGGGCTCAATGAGCAGTACTTC. Protein: CASSVGGQGLNEQYF.

In regard to this clonotype: A much more abundant neighbour one base away suggests this may be a read error. The J gene is TRBJ1-5, the V gene TRBV29-1; no firm D call. Trimming took 2 bases from V and 7 from J, leaving 15 bases between them. CDR3 length: 14 amino acids. In germline, CDR1 is SQVTM, CDR2 ANQGSEA. CDR3 in amino acids: CSVETGFPAQPQHF. The DNA of the CDR3 is TGCAGCGTTGAAACTGGCTTTCCAGCACAGCCCCAGCATTTT.

The J gene is TRBJ1-2, the V gene TRBV27, with D perhaps matching TRBD1 (5 bases). Germline loops: CDR1 MNHEY, CDR2 SMNVEV (reference sequence). This CDR3 is 14 amino acids long. The V end lost 5 bases, the J end lost 3 bases, and 13 bases lay between the germline ends. CDR3 DNA sequence: TGTGCCAGCAGTAGCGGGGGAAATGACTATGGCTACACCTTC. Its translation is CASSSGGNDYGYTF.

The V gene is TRBV20-1, the J gene TRBJ1-2; the D is unclear. V lost 5 bases and J lost 2, with 12 bases in between. The germline V gene encodes CDR1 DFQATT and CDR2 SNEGSKA (reference sequence). CDR3 length: 13 residues. CDR3 sequence reads: CSAPPVNNYGYTF. In nucleotides, the CDR3 is TGCAGTGCTCCCCCCGTAAACAACTATGGCTACACCTTC.

The chain is built from TRBV20-1 and TRBJ1-2, with no clear D. There are 10 residues in the CDR3. Germline CDR1 is DFQATT and CDR2 is SNEGSKA (reference sequence). CDR3 DNA sequence: TGCGGGTGGCCGGAGGGTGGCTACACCTTC. It specifies CGWPEGGYTF.

The CDR3 reads CASSLGGTSAGGFF. DNA for the CDR3: TGTGCCAGCAGTCTAGGGGGGACTAGCGCCGGTGGGTTCTTC. J is TRBJ2-1 and V is TRBV28, with 10 bases fitting TRBD2. The CDR3 is 14 residues long. V trimming: 5 bases; J trimming: 15 bases; junction bases outside the gene matches: 13. Germline V lookup: CDR1 MDHEN, CDR2 SYDVKM.

Of note for this clonotype: Being one base from a much bigger clone, this may be a read error. The gene calls are TRBV6-6 and TRBJ2-1, with unresolved D. Germline CDR1 MNHNY, CDR2 SVGAGI (reference sequence). CDR3 length: 11 amino acids. CDR3 in amino acids: CAGSVYSEQFF. In DNA form, the CDR3 reads TGTGCCGGCAGTGTCTACAGTGAGCAGTTCTTC.

The chain recombines TRBV4-3 with TRBJ2-1; D not certain. The DNA end is a closer match to TRBJ2-7, so the J assignment may be wrong. CDR3 length: 17 amino acids. Germline V gene lookup returns CDR1 LGHNA and CDR2 YSLEER. In DNA, the CDR3 is TGCGCCAGCAGCCAAGATACCGCAGGAGTGTCCTACAATGAGCAGTACTTC. Protein product: CASSQDTAGVSYNEQYF.

The chain links TRBV20-1 to TRBJ2-7; a weak D match, TRBD1 (6 bases). The J call is doubtful: the DNA matches TRBJ2-5 better. Germline CDR1 reads DFQATT; CDR2 reads SNEGSKA (reference sequence). The CDR3 totals 14 residues. Here the CDR3 DNA reads TGCAGTGCTAGAGAAGCTCTACAGGGCGAGACCCAGTACTTC. Protein product: CSAREALQGETQYF.